Below are 24 T cell receptor beta chains sequenced from a single sample in a study of shared clonotypes between healthy human individuals. Sequencing was performed with immunoSEQ multiplex PCR; in TCRdb, only in-frame clones are kept and a portion is missing. This table has approximately 2.3 million clones, about 92% appearing once. Specimen: naive CD4+ T cells from PBMCs. Regarding subset: CD45RA+ positively selected. These receptors all stem from a young man in good health. Some clones in this sample may be carry-over from other donors' samples.

On this clone itself: This specimen includes other DNA sequences encoding the same CDR3. V usage is TRBV9 and J usage is TRBJ1-1, with 8 bases fitting TRBD1. Germline trimming cut 1 base from V and 0 bases from J; bases unmatched to any gene: 2. Germline CDR1 is SGDLS and CDR2 is YYNGEE. The CDR3 has 15 residues. The DNA of the CDR3 is TGTGCCAGCAGCGTACAGGGGGCGATGAACACTGAAGCTTTCTTT. It encodes CASSVQGAMNTEAFF.

The chain links TRBV5-1 to TRBJ2-2; D uncertain. V shed 1 base and J shed 7 bases, with 11 bases lying between them. Per germline, CDR1 SGHRS and CDR2 YFSETQ. The CDR3 sequence is 14 residues long. For the CDR3, the DNA is TGCGCCAGCAGCTTGAACGGGTTGTACGGGGAGCTGTTTTTT. It codes for CASSLNGLYGELFF.

The chain joins TRBV7-9 to TRBJ1-3; D is unresolved. V was trimmed by 6 bases and J by 2 bases, leaving 17 bases between them. CDR3 length: 16 residues. Germline assignment: CDR1 SEHNR and CDR2 FQNEAQ (reference sequence). CDR3 bases: TGTGCCAGCAGGAGTCGGTCTGAGTCTGCTGGAAACACCATATATTTT. It specifies CASRSRSESAGNTIYF.

The chain employs TRBV9 and TRBJ1-2; 7 bases agree with TRBD1. Looked up from germline, CDR1 is SGDLS and CDR2 is YYNGEE. The CDR3 runs to 16 residues. Trimming took 3 bases from V and 4 from J; bases not matched to a gene: 12. CDR3 in amino acids: CASSAYLDRPLYGYTF. The CDR3 DNA follows: TGTGCCAGCAGCGCTTACTTGGACAGGCCCCTCTATGGCTACACCTTC.

V is TRBV6-5 and J is TRBJ2-7; D remains ambiguous. From germline, CDR1 is MNHEY and CDR2 SVGAGI. Trimming shortened V by 2 bases and J by 5 bases, and 19 bases separated the two germline ends. The CDR3 is made up of 16 amino acids. CDR3 amino acids: CASSYDSQTSWNEQYF. The CDR3 nucleotides read TGTGCCAGCAGTTACGATTCACAGACTTCATGGAACGAGCAGTACTTC.

The rearrangement uses TRBV7-8 and TRBJ2-1; the D gene is possibly TRBD2 (6 bases). The germline V gene has CDR1 SGHVS and CDR2 FQNEAQ. The CDR3 has 15 amino acids. Trimming cost V 3 bases and J 8 bases, with 17 bases left between them. CDR3 nucleotide sequence: TGTGCCAGCAGCTTTGGGGGAGGAGGGAACTATGAGCAGTTCTTC. The encoded protein is CASSFGGGGNYEQFF.

About this clone itself: The junction and the germline gene differ at one end; a read error may be behind it. V gene TRBV28 combines with J gene TRBJ1-2; D not resolved. CDR3 length equals 9 residues. Per the germline V gene, CDR1 is MDHEN and CDR2 is SYDVKM. DNA for the CDR3: TGTGCCAGCAGTTTTCCCACTCTCTTC. Translating gives CASSFPTLF.

This clone was picked up one time. The CDR3 DNA is TGTGCCAGCAGCGTAGTGGGGGCCAGCGGGGAGCTGTTTTTT. Translation: CASSVVGASGELFF. This chain links TRBV9 with TRBJ2-2; a weak D match, TRBD1 (6 bases). The V gene lost 0 bases and the J gene lost 7 bases, with 10 bases spanning the gap. This CDR3 has 14 amino acids. The germline V gene encodes CDR1 SGDLS and CDR2 YYNGEE.

This clone has a single count. This chain uses TRBV6-5 with TRBJ2-3; no firm D call. This CDR3 comprises 13 residues. Germline-derived CDR1 and CDR2 are MNHEY and SVGAGI. The V end was cut by 8 bases, the J end by 6 bases, with 15 bases between. The CDR3 DNA follows: TGTGCCAGCGTCGGACGGTCAGCGGATACGCAGTATTTT. It encodes CASVGRSADTQYF.

This chain joins TRBV2 and TRBJ1-2; a possible D gene is TRBD1 (5 bases). With 4 bases removed from V and 5 bases from J, the gap between germline ends came to 14 bases. Germline-derived CDR1 and CDR2 are SNHLY and FYNNEI. This CDR3 region has 14 residues. The CDR3 spells CASSGARGVYGYTF. The CDR3 coding sequence is TGTGCCAGCAGTGGGGCCCGAGGGGTATATGGCTACACCTTC.

The gene calls are TRBV6-1 and TRBJ1-1; 7 nucleotides align to TRBD1. This CDR3 contains 15 residues. CDR1 is MNHNS and CDR2 is SASEGT in the germline V gene. Losses at the gene ends were 3 bases for V and 1 base for J; bases not matched to a gene: 5. CDR3 DNA sequence: TGTGCCAGCAGTGATCAAACAGGGGCGAACACTGAAGCTTTCTTT. Translation: CASSDQTGANTEAFF.

The chain couples TRBV6-6 to TRBJ1-1; the D gene is possibly TRBD1 (5 bases). This CDR3 has 13 residues. CDR1 and CDR2 (germline): MNHNY, SVGAGI (reference sequence). Trimming removed 0 bases at V and 7 bases at J, with 9 bases between. As DNA, the CDR3 is TGTGCCAGCAGTTACTCGTTTGACAGTGAAGCTTTCTTT. Protein: CASSYSFDSEAFF.

The CDR3 DNA reads TGTGCCAGCAGGGAACAATTGAACTATGGCTACACCTTC. Its protein product is CASREQLNYGYTF. This sequence joins TRBV2 and TRBJ1-2, with D unclear. V lost 6 bases, J lost 2 bases, and 10 bases lay in between. CDR1 and CDR2 (germline): SNHLY, FYNNEI. This CDR3 is built from 13 residues. Full variable domain (rest looked up from reference TRBV2 and TRBJ1-2): EPEVTQTPSHQVTQMGQEVILRCVPISNHLYFYWYRQILGQKVEFLVSFYNNEISEKSEIFDDQFSVERPDGSNFTLKIRSTKLEDSAMYFCASREQLNYGYTFGSGTRLTVV.

The chain joins TRBV9 to TRBJ1-1; 9 bases line up with TRBD1. The CDR3 has 14 residues. The ends lost 4 bases at V and 4 bases at J; junction bases unmatched: 5. Germline-derived CDR1 and CDR2 are SGDLS and YYNGEE. The CDR3 region is CASSTKDRGTEAFF. The CDR3 coding sequence is TGTGCCAGCAGCACCAAGGACAGGGGCACTGAAGCTTTCTTT.

The V call is TRBV13, the J call TRBJ2-2, with 11 nucleotides matching TRBD2. Per the germline V gene, CDR1 is PRHDT and CDR2 is FYEKMQ (reference sequence). There are 16 residues in the CDR3. Trimming took 3 bases from V and 6 from J; bases not matched to a gene: 6. CDR3 DNA: TGTGCCAGCAGCTTGGCGACTAGCGGGACCCCCGGGGAGCTGTTTTTT. Translating gives CASSLATSGTPGELFF.

The chain links TRBV5-5 to TRBJ2-7, with 11 positions matching TRBD2. This CDR3 is 14 amino acids long. V shed 4 bases, J shed 6 bases, and the junction held 6 bases outside the gene matches. The V gene's germline CDR1 is SGHKS and CDR2 YYEKEE (reference sequence). In nucleotides, the CDR3 is TGTGCCAGCAGCCCCACTAGCGGGAGTGGCGAGCAGTACTTC. Protein sequence: CASSPTSGSGEQYF.

V is TRBV7-2 and J is TRBJ2-7; 11 positions agree with TRBD2. Losses at the gene ends were 4 bases for V and 2 bases for J; bases not matched to a gene: 7. Germline assignment: CDR1 SGHTA and CDR2 FQGNSA. CDR3 length equals 16 residues. CDR3: CASSWDGTSGPYEQYF. CDR3 DNA sequence: TGTGCCAGCAGCTGGGACGGGACTAGCGGCCCCTACGAGCAGTACTTC.

The chain employs TRBV5-4 and TRBJ2-5, with D hard to call. This CDR3 has 12 residues. Germline CDR1 is SGHNT and CDR2 is YYREEE (reference sequence). V was cut by 2 bases and J by 5 bases, with 7 bases left in between. CDR3 region: CASSFEVETQYF. The DNA of the CDR3 is TGTGCCAGCAGCTTTGAGGTGGAGACCCAGTACTTC.

On this clone: Other DNA sequences in this specimen translate into the identical CDR3. This chain uses TRBV28 with TRBJ2-7; 10 bases map to TRBD2. Germline CDR1 MDHEN, CDR2 SYDVKM. The V gene end was trimmed by 2 bases and the J gene end by 2 bases; junction bases not matched to a gene: 3. CDR3 length equals 15 residues. Here the CDR3 DNA reads TGTGCCAGCAGTTTACTTACTAGCGGGGCCTACGAGCAGTACTTC. Translating gives CASSLLTSGAYEQYF.

This clone was counted between two and nine times. The chain links TRBV29-1 to TRBJ1-1, with D hard to call. Germline CDR1 SQVTM, CDR2 ANQGSEA. The CDR3 has 11 amino acids. V lost 4 bases and J lost 6, with 9 bases in between. CDR3: CSVGIWSEAFF. As DNA, the CDR3 is TGCAGCGTTGGTATATGGTCTGAAGCTTTCTTT.

CDR3 nucleotide sequence: TGTGCCAGCAGCCCCACAGGATCTAACTATGGCTACACCTTC. Amino acids: CASSPTGSNYGYTF. The rearrangement joins TRBV9 to TRBJ1-2, with D possibly being TRBD1 (5 bases). Germline V gene sequence: CDR1 SGDLS, CDR2 YYNGEE. Trimming cost V 4 bases and J 0 bases, with 10 bases left between them. The CDR3 is 14 residues long.

The chain uses TRBV30 and TRBJ1-2, with D possibly matching TRBD1 (5 bases). Trimming took off 5 bases at V and 4 bases at J, with 23 bases between the two ends. The CDR3 loop spans 16 amino acids. CDR1 GTSNPN and CDR2 SVGIG come from the germline V gene (reference sequence). The CDR3: CAWDQGLGKGSYGYTF. The CDR3 coding sequence is TGTGCCTGGGACCAGGGTTTGGGTAAAGGTAGCTATGGCTACACCTTC.

Points on this clone: At the DNA level, this CDR3 is encoded by other sequences in the same sample as well. The gene calls are TRBV7-8 and TRBJ1-1, with D uncertain. The CDR3 has 14 residues. Trimming removed 1 base from V and 1 base from J, with 7 bases in between. The V gene's germline CDR1 is SGHVS and CDR2 FQNEAQ. CDR3 protein: CASSLVSGNTEAFF. The CDR3 DNA reads as TGTGCCAGCAGCTTAGTCTCCGGGAACACTGAAGCTTTCTTT. Supplemented by reference TRBV7-8 and TRBJ1-1, the full variable domain reads GAGVSQSPRYKVAKRGQDVALRCDPISGHVSLFWYQQALGQGPEFLTYFQNEAQLDKSGLPSDRFFAERPEGSVSTLKIQRTQQEDSAVYLCASSLVSGNTEAFFGQGTRLTVV.

The chain recombines TRBV6-5 with TRBJ1-1; D ambiguous. The germline gives CDR1 MNHEY, CDR2 SVGAGI. V lost 0 bases, J lost 8 bases, and 13 bases lay in between. The CDR3 is 14 residues long. The CDR3 nucleotides are TGTGCCAGCAGTTACTCGACTTGGGGTTGGGAAGCTTTCTTT. Its translation: CASSYSTWGWEAFF.